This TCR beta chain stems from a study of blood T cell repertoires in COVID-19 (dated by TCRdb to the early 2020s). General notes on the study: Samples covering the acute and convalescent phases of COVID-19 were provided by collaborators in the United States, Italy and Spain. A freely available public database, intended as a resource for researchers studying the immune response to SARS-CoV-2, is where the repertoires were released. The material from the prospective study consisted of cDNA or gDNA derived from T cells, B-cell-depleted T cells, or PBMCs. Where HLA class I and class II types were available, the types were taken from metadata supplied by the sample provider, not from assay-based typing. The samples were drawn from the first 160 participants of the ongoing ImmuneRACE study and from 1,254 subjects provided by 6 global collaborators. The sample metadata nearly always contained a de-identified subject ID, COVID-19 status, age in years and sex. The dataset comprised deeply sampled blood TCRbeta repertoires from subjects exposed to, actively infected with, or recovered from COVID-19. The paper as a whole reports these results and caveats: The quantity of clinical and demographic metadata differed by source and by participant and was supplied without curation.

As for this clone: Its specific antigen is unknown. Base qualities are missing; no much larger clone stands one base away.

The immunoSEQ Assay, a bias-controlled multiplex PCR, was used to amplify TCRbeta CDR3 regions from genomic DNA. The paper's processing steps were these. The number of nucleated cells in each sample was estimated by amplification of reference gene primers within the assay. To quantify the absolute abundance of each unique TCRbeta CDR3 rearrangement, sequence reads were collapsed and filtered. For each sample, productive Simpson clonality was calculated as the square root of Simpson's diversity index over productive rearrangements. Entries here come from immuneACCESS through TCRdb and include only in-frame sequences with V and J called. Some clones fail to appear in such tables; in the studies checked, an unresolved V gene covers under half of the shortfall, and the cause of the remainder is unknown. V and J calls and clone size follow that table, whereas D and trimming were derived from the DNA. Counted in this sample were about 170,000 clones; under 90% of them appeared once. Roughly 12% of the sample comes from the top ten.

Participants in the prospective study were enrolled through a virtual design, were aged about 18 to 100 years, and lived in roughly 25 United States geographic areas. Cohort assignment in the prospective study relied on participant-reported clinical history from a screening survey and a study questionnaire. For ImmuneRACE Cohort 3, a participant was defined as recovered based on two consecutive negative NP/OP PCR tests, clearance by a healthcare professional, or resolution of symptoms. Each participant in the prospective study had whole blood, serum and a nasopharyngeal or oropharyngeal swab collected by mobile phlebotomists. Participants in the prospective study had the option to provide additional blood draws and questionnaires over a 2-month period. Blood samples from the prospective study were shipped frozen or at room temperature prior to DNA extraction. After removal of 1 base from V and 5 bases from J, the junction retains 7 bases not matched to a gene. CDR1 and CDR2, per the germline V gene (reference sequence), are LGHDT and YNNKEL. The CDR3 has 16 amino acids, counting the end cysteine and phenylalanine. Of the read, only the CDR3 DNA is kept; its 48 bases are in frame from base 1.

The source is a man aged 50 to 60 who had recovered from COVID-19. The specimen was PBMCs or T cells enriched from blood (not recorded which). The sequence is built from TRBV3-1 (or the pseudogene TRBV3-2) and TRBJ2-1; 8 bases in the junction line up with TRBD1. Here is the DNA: TGTGCCAGCAGCCAAGGGGTGGGGACAGGTGACAATGAGCAGTTCTTC. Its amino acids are CASSQGVGTGDNEQFF.